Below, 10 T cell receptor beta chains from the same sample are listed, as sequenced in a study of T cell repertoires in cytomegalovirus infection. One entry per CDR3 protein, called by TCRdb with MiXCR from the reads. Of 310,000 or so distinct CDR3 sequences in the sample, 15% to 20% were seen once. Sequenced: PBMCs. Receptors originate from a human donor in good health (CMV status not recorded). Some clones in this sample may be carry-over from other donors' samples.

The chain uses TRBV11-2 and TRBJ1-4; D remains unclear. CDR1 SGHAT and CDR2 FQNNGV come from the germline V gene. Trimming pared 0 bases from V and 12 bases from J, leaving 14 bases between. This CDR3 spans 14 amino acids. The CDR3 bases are TGTGCCAGCAGCTTAGATCGTAGATGGACGGAACTGTTTTTT. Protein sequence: CASSLDRRWTELFF.

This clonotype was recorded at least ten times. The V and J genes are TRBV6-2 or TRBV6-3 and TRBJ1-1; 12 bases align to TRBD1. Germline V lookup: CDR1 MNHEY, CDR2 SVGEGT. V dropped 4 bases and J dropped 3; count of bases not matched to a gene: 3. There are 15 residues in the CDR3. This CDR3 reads CASSSGTGGDTEAFF. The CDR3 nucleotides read TGTGCCAGCAGTTCCGGGACAGGGGGCGACACTGAAGCTTTCTTT.

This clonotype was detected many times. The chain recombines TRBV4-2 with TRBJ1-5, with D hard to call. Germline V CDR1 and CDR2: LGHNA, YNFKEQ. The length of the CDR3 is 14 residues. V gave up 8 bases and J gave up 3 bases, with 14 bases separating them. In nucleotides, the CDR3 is TGTGCCAGCGGTAGTGAACCATCCAATCAGCCCCAGCATTTT. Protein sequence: CASGSEPSNQPQHF.

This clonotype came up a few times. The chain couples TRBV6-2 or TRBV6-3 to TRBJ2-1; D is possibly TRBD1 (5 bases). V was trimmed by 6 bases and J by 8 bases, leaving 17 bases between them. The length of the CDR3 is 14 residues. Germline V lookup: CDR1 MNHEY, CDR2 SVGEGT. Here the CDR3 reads CASSRQWSSDEQFF. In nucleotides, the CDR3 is TGTGCCAGCAGCCGACAGTGGTCCAGCGATGAGCAGTTCTTC.

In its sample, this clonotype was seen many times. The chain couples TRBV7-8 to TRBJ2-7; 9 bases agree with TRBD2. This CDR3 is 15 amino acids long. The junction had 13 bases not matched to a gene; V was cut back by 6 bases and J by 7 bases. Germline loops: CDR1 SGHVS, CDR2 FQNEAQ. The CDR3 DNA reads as TGTGCCAGCAGACTTAGTTGGCGGGGGGGCGGGGAGCAGTACTTC. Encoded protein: CASRLSWRGGGEQYF.

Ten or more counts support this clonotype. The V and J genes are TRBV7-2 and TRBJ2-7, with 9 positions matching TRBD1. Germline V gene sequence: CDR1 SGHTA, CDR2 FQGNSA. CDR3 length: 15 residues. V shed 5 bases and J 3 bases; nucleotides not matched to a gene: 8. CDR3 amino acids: CASSRTGGEVYEQYF. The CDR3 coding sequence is TGTGCCAGCAGCCGAACAGGGGGCGAAGTCTACGAGCAGTACTTC.

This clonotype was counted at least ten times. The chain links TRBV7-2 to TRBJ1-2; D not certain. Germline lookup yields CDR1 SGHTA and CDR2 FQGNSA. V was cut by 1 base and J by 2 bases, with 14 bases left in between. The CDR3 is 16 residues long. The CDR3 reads CASSLDFTGKNYGYTF. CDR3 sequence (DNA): TGTGCCAGCAGCTTAGATTTTACCGGCAAAAACTATGGCTACACCTTC.

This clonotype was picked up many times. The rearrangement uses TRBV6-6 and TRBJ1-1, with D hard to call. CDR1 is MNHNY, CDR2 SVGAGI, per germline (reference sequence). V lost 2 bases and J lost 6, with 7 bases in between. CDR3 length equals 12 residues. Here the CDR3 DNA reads TGTGCCAGCAGTTACGGATCCGCTGAAGCTTTCTTT. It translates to CASSYGSAEAFF.

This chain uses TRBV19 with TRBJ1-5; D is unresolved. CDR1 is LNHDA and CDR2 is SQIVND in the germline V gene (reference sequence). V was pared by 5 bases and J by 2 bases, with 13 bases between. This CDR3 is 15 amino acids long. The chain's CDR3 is CASSSGVIGNQPQHF. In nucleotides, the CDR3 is TGTGCCAGTAGTTCCGGGGTCATCGGCAATCAGCCCCAGCATTTT.

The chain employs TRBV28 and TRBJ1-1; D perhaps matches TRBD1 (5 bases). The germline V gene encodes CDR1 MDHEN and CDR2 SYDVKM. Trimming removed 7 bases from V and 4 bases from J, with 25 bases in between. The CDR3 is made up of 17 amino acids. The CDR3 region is CASTPMLGPLQGTEAFF. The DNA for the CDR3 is TGTGCCAGCACACCCATGTTGGGACCACTTCAAGGCACTGAAGCTTTCTTT.